One sample yielded the 21 T cell receptor beta chains listed below, sequenced in a study of CD8 T cells in ankylosing spondylitis. TCRdb re-called the 5' RACE reads through MiXCR, storing one row per CDR3 protein. In the table there are 200,000 to 300,000 distinct CDR3 sequences, 10% to 13% of which are singletons. The specimen sequenced was blood, either unsorted or a sorted T cell fraction (not recorded which). These receptors were collected from a male donor with ankylosing spondylitis or in good health (not recorded which).

The rearrangement joins TRBV4-2 to TRBJ1-5, with no clear D. CDR1 is LGHNA and CDR2 is YNFKEQ in the germline V gene. Trimming pared 0 bases from V and 8 bases from J, leaving 14 bases between. CDR3 size: 15 residues. The CDR3 loop is CASSQENDRAKPQHF. CDR3 DNA: TGTGCCAGCAGCCAAGAGAATGACCGAGCTAAGCCCCAGCATTTT.

Many counts were recorded for this clonotype. This rearrangement joins TRBV10-1 to TRBJ2-1, with 12 bases fitting TRBD2. Unmatched junction bases numbered 8, after V lost 6 bases and J lost 8 bases. The CDR3 has 15 amino acids. Germline V gene data show CDR1 as WNHNN and CDR2 as SYGVQD (reference sequence). The CDR3 DNA reads TGCGCCAGCAGCTTCGGACTAGCGGGATCAGATGAGCAGTTCTTC. Encoded protein: CASSFGLAGSDEQFF.

This clonotype has ten or more counts. The gene calls are TRBV29-1 and TRBJ2-5, with a weak D call TRBD1 (5 bases). This CDR3 spans 12 amino acids. CDR1 and CDR2 (germline): SQVTM, ANQGSEA. The germline V and J ends were trimmed by 4 bases and 4 bases, with 10 bases remaining between them. The CDR3 sequence: CSVAGLRETQYF. The CDR3 DNA sequence: TGCAGCGTTGCAGGGTTGAGAGAGACCCAGTACTTC. Looking up the rest from reference TRBV29-1 and TRBJ2-5 gives the full variable domain: SAVISQKPSRDICQRGTSLTIQCQVDSQVTMMFWYRQQPGQSLTLIATANQGSEATYESGFVIDKFPISRPNLTFSTLTVSNMSPEDSSIYLCSVAGLRETQYFGPGTRLLVL.

A few counts support this clonotype. The chain combines TRBV12-3 or TRBV12-4 with TRBJ1-2, with D hard to call. The CDR3 spans 11 residues. The ends were cut back, 1 base at V and 14 bases at J, with 11 bases in the middle. This CDR3 reads CASSLGAAWTF. The CDR3 DNA sequence: TGTGCCAGCAGTTTAGGGGCGGCCTGGACCTTC.

This clonotype was detected many times. The J gene is TRBJ1-1, the V gene TRBV5-1; 7 bases are a match to TRBD1. Trimming took 4 bases from V and 5 from J; bases not matched to a gene: 11. Germline-derived CDR1 and CDR2 are SGHRS and YFSETQ. The CDR3 extends over 15 amino acids. CDR3 sequence (DNA): TGCGCCAGCAGCCCGGGCAGGGGGATCGATACTGAAGCTTTCTTT. Translation gives CASSPGRGIDTEAFF.

In its sample, this clonotype was seen many times. The rearrangement uses TRBV19 and TRBJ1-5; TRBD1 matches at 7 bases. Looked up from germline, CDR1 is LNHDA and CDR2 is SQIVND (reference sequence). This CDR3 has 12 residues. V lost 8 bases and J lost 6; bases outside the gene matches: 4. This chain's CDR3 is CASASGGQPQHF. The DNA for the CDR3 is TGTGCCAGTGCATCAGGGGGTCAGCCCCAGCATTTT.

This chain uses TRBV6-1 with TRBJ2-7; D tentatively reads TRBD1 or TRBD2 (5 bases each). The germline V and J ends were trimmed by 7 bases and 2 bases, with 18 bases remaining between them. The CDR3 is 15 amino acids. Germline CDR1 and CDR2: MNHNS and SASEGT. CDR3 coding DNA: TGTGCCAGCACCCTCGAGGGGCCTTTCCCCTACGAGCAGTACTTC. It yields the protein CASTLEGPFPYEQYF.

Regarding this clonotype: Relative to the germline gene, one junction end is altered; a read error may explain this. The rearrangement links TRBV5-1 to TRBJ2-1; 7 bases are a match to TRBD2. From germline, CDR1 is SGHRS and CDR2 YFSETQ. The CDR3 runs to 14 residues. The CDR3 DNA reads as TGCGTCAGCATTAGCGGAGAAGGGGAGGGTGAGCAGTTCTTC. Translating it yields CVSISGEGEGEQFF.

This chain joins TRBV7-9 and TRBJ2-7, with 11 bases identical to TRBD1. CDR3 size: 15 residues. The germline CDR1 and CDR2 sequences are SEHNR and FQNEAQ (reference sequence). Losses at the gene ends were 2 bases for V and 3 bases for J; bases not matched to a gene: 3. This CDR3 is CASSLLGQGDYEQYF. In DNA, the CDR3 is TGTGCCAGCAGCTTACTGGGACAGGGGGACTACGAGCAGTACTTC.

This clonotype was detected many times. The chain has TRBV29-1 and TRBJ2-1, with D perhaps TRBD2 (7 bases). The V end lost 4 bases, the J end lost 4 bases, and 14 bases lay between the germline ends. The CDR3 has 14 residues. Germline CDR1 and CDR2: SQVTM and ANQGSEA. Written as DNA, the CDR3 is TGCAGCGTTGGGGCCGGGGGGCAGTACAATGAGCAGTTCTTC. This translates into CSVGAGGQYNEQFF.

This clonotype was detected a few times. The rearrangement links TRBV14 to TRBJ2-6; 9 bases match TRBD2. The germline gives CDR1 SGHDN, CDR2 FVKESK. Trimming cost V 0 bases and J 0 bases; bases outside gene matches: 3. This CDR3 is built from 18 residues. The CDR3: CASSQDGTSFSGANVLTF. The CDR3 DNA sequence: TGTGCCAGCAGCCAAGATGGGACTAGCTTCTCTGGGGCCAACGTCCTGACTTTC.

Ten or more counts support this clonotype. The J gene is TRBJ1-2, the V gene TRBV6-4; D may be TRBD1 (5 bases). Germline CDR1 reads MRHNA; CDR2 reads SNTAGT. Trimming removed 3 bases at V and 0 bases at J, with 11 bases between. The CDR3 loop spans 15 amino acids. CDR3 loop: CASSERGTANYGYTF. In nucleotides, the CDR3 is TGTGCCAGCAGTGAGCGCGGGACTGCTAACTATGGCTACACCTTC.

The sample holds many counts of this clonotype. This sequence joins TRBV24-1 and TRBJ1-1; tentatively, D is TRBD1 (5 bases). The CDR3 extends over 13 amino acids. Germline assignment: CDR1 KGHDR and CDR2 SFDVKD. V lost 6 bases and J 4 bases, leaving 11 bases between the germline ends. The CDR3 nucleotides are TGTGCCACCAGTAACTCCCAGGGCACTGAAGCTTTCTTT. Translating gives CATSNSQGTEAFF.

Details on this clonotype: One base away lies a much larger clone, so this may be a sequencing read error. The gene calls are TRBV2 and TRBJ1-2, with 9 bases lining up with TRBD1. From germline, CDR1 is SNHLY and CDR2 FYNNEI. The CDR3 sequence is 12 residues long. The V and J ends lost 5 bases and 7 bases, in that order; junction bases with no gene match: 2. CDR3 DNA sequence: TGTGCCAGCAGTCGACAGGGGGGTGGCTACACCTTC. Residues: CASSRQGGGYTF.

This clonotype was seen many times. This chain connects TRBV20-1 to TRBJ2-1; TRBD2 matches at 10 bases. The CDR3 spans 18 residues. The germline V gene has CDR1 DFQATT and CDR2 SNEGSKA (reference sequence). V was pared by 0 bases and J by 0 bases, with 8 bases of the junction left unmatched. In DNA, the CDR3 is TGCAGTGCTAGAGATCCAGGTAGCGGGAGGAGCTCCTACAATGAGCAGTTCTTC. Translating gives CSARDPGSGRSSYNEQFF.

The chain has TRBV15 and TRBJ2-1; D is ambiguous. Germline V gene sequence: CDR1 LNHNV, CDR2 YYDKDF (reference sequence). Trimming pared 1 base from V and 0 bases from J, leaving 10 bases between. The CDR3 consists of 16 residues. CDR3 coding DNA: TGTGCCACCAGCAGAGGTCCCGACCGCTCCTACAATGAGCAGTTCTTC. Protein product: CATSRGPDRSYNEQFF. Complete variable domain (other parts from reference TRBV15 and TRBJ2-1): DAMVIQNPRYQVTQFGKPVTLSCSQTLNHNVMYWYQQKSSQAPKLLFHYYDKDFNNEADTPDNFQSRRPNTSFCFLDIRSPGLGDTAMYLCATSRGPDRSYNEQFFGPGTRLTVL.

This clonotype was detected ten times or more. The chain links TRBV30 to TRBJ1-5; maybe TRBD1 (5 bases). V lost 1 base and J 7 bases, leaving 8 bases between the germline ends. The CDR3 sequence is 12 residues long. The germline V gene encodes CDR1 GTSNPN and CDR2 SVGIG (reference sequence). The CDR3 loop is CAWSDGDQPQHF. In nucleotides, the CDR3 is TGTGCCTGGAGTGACGGGGACCAGCCCCAGCATTTT.

The gene calls are TRBV30 and TRBJ1-2, with D unclear. V lost 3 bases, J lost 5 bases, and 7 bases lay in between. CDR3 length equals 11 residues. Germline CDR1 is GTSNPN and CDR2 is SVGIG (reference sequence). CDR3 coding DNA: TGTGCCTGGAGGGCAGGATATGGCTACACCTTC. Residues: CAWRAGYGYTF.

This clonotype was observed many times. The genes are TRBV29-1 and TRBJ2-7; D may match TRBD1 or TRBD2 (6 bases each). Trimming cost V 7 bases and J 0 bases, with 28 bases left between them. CDR1 SQVTM and CDR2 ANQGSEA come from the germline V gene. This CDR3 region has 18 residues. The CDR3 coding sequence is TGCAGCGCTAGCGCCGGGGGCAGGACCCATGCGGGCTCCTACGAGCAGTACTTC. This gives the protein CSASAGGRTHAGSYEQYF.

Ten or more counts support this clonotype. This chain joins TRBV6-1 and TRBJ1-1; maybe TRBD1 (6 bases). The length of the CDR3 is 15 residues. V dropped 6 bases and J dropped 0 bases, with 14 bases sitting between them. Germline CDR1 and CDR2: MNHNS and SASEGT. This chain's CDR3 is CASRPTGSMNTEAFF. For the CDR3, the DNA is TGTGCCAGCAGACCGACAGGTTCCATGAACACTGAAGCTTTCTTT.

This clonotype showed up many times. The chain carries TRBV12-3 or TRBV12-4 and TRBJ2-7, with D perhaps TRBD1 (5 bases). V was clipped by 1 base and J by 5 bases, with 18 bases between them. CDR3 length equals 16 residues. CDR3 DNA: TGTGCCAGCAGTTTAGTGGACATTACGTTGGGGAACGAGCAGTACTTC. Residues: CASSLVDITLGNEQYF.